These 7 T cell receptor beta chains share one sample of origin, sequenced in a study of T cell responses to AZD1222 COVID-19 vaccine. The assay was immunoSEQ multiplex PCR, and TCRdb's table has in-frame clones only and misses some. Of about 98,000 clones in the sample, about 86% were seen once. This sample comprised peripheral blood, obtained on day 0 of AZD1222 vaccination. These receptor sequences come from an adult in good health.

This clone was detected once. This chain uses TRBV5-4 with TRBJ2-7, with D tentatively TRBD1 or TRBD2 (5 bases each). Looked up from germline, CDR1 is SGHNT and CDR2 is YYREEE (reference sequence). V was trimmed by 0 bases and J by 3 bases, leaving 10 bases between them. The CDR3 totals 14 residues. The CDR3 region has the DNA TGTGCCAGCAGCTTGGGGGGGTTAAACTACGAGCAGTACTTC. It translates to CASSLGGLNYEQYF.

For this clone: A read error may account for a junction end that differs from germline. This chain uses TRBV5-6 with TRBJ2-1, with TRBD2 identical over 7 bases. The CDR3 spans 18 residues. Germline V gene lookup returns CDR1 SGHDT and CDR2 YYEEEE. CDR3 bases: TGTGCCAGCAGCTGGGGAGGCCTTCTGGGATCTAGCGGCAATTACGGGATCTTC. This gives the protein CASSWGGLLGSSGNYGIF.

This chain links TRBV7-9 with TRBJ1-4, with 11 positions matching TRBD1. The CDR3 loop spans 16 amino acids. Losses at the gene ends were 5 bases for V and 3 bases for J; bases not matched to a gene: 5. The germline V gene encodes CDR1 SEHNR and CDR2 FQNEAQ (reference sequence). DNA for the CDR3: TGTGCCAGCAGCCGGGACAGGGGGGTTGCTAATGAAAAACTGTTTTTT. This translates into CASSRDRGVANEKLFF.

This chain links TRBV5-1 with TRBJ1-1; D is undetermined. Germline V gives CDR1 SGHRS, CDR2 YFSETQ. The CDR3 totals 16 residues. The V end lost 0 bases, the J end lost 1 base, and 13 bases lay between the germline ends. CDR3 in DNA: TGCGCCAGCAGCTTGGTGGACGGGCGGGGGAACACTGAAGCTTTCTTT. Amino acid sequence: CASSLVDGRGNTEAFF.

This CDR3 is CASSRQGFSGNTIYF. CDR3 coding DNA: TGCGCCAGCAGCAGACAGGGATTCTCTGGAAACACCATATATTTT. The chain couples TRBV5-1 to TRBJ1-3; 7 positions agree with TRBD1. The germline V gene has CDR1 SGHRS and CDR2 YFSETQ. V lost 4 bases to trimming and J lost 0 bases; unmatched junction nucleotides: 4. This CDR3 is 15 amino acids long.

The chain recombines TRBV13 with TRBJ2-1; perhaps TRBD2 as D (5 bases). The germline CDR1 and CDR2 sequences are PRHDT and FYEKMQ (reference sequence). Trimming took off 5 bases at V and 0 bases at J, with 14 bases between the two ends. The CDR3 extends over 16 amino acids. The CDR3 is CASSRGGMSSYNEQFF. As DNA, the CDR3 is TGTGCCAGCAGCAGAGGAGGAATGAGCTCCTACAATGAGCAGTTCTTC.

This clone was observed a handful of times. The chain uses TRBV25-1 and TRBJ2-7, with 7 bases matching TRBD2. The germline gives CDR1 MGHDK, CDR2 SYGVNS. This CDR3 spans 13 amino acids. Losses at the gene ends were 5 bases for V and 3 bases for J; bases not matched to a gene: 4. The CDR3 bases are TGTGCCAGCAGTAACCCGGGAGGCTACGAGCAGTACTTC. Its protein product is CASSNPGGYEQYF.